What follows is one T cell receptor beta chain and its context. The data were taken from a study of radiotherapy plus CTLA-4 blockade in lung cancer. V lost 6 bases and J lost 7, with 16 bases in between. This CDR3 has 13 residues. Germline assignment: CDR1 MNHEY and CDR2 SVGAGI. Generated by immunoSEQ multiplex PCR, the TCRdb table keeps only in-frame clones and is missing some. The data hold some 100,000 clones, with roughly four fifths observed a single time. The material sequenced was peripheral blood, taken from a patient treated with radiotherapy plus ipilimumab. This chain connects TRBV6-5 to TRBJ2-7; D is perhaps TRBD1 (5 bases). The clonotype comes from a human donor with non-small cell lung cancer that progressed on radiotherapy plus ipilimumab. CDR3 DNA: TGTGCCAGCAGGGCCTGGATTGCAGGGGAGCAGTACTTC. Encoded protein: CASRAWIAGEQYF.